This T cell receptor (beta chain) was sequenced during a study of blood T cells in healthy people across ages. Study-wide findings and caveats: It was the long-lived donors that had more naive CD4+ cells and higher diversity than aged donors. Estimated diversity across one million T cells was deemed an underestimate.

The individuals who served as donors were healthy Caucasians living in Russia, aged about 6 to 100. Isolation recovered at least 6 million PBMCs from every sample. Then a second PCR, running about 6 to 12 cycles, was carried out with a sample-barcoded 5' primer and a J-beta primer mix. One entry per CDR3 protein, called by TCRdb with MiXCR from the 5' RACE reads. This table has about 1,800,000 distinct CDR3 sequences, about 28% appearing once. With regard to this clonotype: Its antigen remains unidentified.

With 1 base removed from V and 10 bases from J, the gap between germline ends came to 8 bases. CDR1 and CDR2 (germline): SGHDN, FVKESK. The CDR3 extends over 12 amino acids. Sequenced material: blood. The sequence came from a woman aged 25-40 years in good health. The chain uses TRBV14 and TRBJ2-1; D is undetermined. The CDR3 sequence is CASSQGGCEQFF. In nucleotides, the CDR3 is TGTGCCAGCAGCCAAGGCGGTTGCGAGCAGTTCTTC.